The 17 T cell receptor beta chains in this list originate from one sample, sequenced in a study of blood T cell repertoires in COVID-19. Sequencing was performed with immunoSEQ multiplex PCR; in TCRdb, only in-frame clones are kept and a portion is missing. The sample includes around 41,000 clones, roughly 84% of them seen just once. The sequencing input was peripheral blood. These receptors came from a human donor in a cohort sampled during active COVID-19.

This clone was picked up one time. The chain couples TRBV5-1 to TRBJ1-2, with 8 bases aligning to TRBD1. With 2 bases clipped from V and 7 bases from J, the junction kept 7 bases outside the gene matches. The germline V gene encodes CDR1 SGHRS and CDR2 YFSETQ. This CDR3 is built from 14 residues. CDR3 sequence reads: CASSLTGTGGGYTF. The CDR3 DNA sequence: TGCGCCAGCAGCTTAACCGGGACAGGTGGTGGCTACACCTTC.

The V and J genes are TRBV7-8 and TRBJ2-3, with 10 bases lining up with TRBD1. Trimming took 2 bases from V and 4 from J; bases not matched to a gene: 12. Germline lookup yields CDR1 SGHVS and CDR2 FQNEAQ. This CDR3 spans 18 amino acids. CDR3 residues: CASSLSIGGTGDADTQYF. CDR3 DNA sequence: TGTGCCAGCAGCTTAAGCATCGGGGGGACAGGGGACGCAGATACGCAGTATTTT.

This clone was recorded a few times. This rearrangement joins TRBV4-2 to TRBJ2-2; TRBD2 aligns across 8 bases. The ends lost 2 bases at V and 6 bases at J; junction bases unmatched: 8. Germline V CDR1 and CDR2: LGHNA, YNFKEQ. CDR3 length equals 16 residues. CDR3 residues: CASSQLSGARPGELFF. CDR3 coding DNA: TGTGCCAGCAGCCAACTTAGCGGGGCTCGACCCGGGGAGCTGTTTTTT.

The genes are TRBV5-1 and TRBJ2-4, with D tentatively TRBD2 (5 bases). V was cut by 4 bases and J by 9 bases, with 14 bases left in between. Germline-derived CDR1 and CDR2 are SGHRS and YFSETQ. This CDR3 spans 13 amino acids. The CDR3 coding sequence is TGCGCCAGCAGCCGGGGTAGGGATTCCATTCAGTACTTC. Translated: CASSRGRDSIQYF.

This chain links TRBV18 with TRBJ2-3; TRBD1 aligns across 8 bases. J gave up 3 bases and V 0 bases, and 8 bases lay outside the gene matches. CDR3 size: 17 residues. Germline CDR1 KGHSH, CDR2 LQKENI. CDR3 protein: CASSPPWNDRGTDTQYF. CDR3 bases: TGTGCCAGCTCACCACCGTGGAATGACAGGGGTACAGATACGCAGTATTTT.

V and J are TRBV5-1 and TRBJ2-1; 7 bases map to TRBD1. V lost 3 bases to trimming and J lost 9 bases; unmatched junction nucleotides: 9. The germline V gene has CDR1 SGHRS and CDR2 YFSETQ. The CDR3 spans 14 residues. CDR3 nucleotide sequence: TGCGCCAGCAGCTACGGACAGGCAATGGGTGAGCAGTTCTTC. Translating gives CASSYGQAMGEQFF.

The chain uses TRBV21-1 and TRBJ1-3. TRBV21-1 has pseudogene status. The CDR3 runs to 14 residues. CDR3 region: CASTGEGSGNTIYF. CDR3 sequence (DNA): TGTGCCAGCACCGGGGAAGGTTCTGGAAACACCATATATTTT.

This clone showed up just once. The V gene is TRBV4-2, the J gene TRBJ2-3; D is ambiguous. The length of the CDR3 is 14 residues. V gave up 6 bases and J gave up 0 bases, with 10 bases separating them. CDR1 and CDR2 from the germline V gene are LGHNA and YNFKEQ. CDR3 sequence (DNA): TGTGCCAGCAGTGAACAGTCTAGCACAGATACGCAGTATTTT. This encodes CASSEQSSTDTQYF.

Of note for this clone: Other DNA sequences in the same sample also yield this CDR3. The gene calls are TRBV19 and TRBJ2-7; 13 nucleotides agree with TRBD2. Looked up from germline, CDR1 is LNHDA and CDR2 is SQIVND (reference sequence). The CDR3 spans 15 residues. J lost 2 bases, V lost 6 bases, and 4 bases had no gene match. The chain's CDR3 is CASSRTSGGPYEQYF. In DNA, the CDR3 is TGTGCCAGTAGCCGGACTAGCGGGGGTCCCTACGAGCAGTACTTC.

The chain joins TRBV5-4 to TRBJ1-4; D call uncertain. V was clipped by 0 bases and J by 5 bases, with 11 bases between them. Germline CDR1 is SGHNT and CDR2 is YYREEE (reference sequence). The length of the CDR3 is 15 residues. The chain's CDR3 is CASSLARPGNEKLFF. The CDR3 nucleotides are TGTGCCAGCAGCTTGGCCCGCCCCGGGAATGAAAAACTGTTTTTT. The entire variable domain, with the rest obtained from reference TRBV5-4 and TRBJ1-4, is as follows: ETGVTQSPTHLIKTRGQQVTLRCSSQSGHNTVSWYQQALGQGPQFIFQYYREEENGRGNFPPRFSGLQFPNYSSELNVNALELDDSALYLCASSLARPGNEKLFFGSGTQLSVL.

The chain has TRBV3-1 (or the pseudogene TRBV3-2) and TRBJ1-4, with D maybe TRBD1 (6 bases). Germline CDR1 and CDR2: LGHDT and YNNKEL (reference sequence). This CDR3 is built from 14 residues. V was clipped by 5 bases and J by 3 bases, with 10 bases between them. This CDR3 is CASSSGAANEKLFF. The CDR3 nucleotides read TGTGCCAGCAGCTCAGGGGCGGCTAATGAAAAACTGTTTTTT.

For the CDR3, the DNA is TGTGCCAGCAGTTTATCGCGAGGCCATGAAGCTTTCTTT. This translates into CASSLSRGHEAFF. The chain links TRBV27 to TRBJ1-1; D call uncertain. V lost 0 bases, J lost 7 bases, and 9 bases lay in between. This CDR3 spans 13 amino acids. Germline loops: CDR1 MNHEY, CDR2 SMNVEV (reference sequence).

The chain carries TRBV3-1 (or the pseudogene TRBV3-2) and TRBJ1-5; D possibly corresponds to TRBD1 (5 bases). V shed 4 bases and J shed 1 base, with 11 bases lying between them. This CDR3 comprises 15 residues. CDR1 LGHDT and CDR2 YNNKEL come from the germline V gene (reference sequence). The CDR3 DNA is TGTGCCAGCAGCCCCCGGGGGATCAGCAATCAGCCCCAGCATTTT. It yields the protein CASSPRGISNQPQHF.

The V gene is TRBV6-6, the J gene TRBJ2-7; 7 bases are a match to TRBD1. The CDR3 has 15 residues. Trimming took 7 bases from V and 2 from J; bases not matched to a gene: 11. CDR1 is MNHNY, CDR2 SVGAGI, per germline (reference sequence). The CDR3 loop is CASTPKEQGAYEQYF. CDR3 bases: TGTGCCAGCACCCCTAAGGAGCAGGGGGCCTACGAGCAGTACTTC.

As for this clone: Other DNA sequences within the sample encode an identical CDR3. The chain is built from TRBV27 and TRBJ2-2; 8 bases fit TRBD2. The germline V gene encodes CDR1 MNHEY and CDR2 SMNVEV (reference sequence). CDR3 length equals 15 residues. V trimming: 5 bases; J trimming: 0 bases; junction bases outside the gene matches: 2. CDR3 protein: CASSLSGTNTGELFF. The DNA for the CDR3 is TGTGCCAGCAGTCTTAGCGGGACGAACACCGGGGAGCTGTTTTTT.

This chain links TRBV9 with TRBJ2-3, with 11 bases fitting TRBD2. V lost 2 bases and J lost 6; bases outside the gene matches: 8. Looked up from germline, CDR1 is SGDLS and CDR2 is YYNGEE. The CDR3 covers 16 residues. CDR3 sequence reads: CASSVTSGVIGDTQYF. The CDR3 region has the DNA TGTGCCAGCAGCGTGACTAGCGGGGTGATAGGGGATACGCAGTATTTT.

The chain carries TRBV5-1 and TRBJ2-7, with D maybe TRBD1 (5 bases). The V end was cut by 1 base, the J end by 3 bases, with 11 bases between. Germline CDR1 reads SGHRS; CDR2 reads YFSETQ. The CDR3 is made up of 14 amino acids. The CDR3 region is CASSLRGRDYEQYF. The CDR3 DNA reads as TGCGCCAGCAGCTTGCGTGGCAGGGACTACGAGCAGTACTTC.